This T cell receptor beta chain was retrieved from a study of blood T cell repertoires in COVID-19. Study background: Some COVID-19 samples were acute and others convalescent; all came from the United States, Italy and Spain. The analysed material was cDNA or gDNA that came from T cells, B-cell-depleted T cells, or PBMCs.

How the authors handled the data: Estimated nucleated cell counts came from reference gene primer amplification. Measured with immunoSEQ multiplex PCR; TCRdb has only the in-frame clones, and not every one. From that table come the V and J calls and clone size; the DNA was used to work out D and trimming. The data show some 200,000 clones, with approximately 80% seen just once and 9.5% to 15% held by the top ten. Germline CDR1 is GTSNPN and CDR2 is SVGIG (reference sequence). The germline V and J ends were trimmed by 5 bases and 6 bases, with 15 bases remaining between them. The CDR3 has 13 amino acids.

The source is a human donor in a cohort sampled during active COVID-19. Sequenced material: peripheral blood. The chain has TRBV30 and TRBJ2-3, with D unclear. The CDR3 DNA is TGTGCCTGGGCCCCCCTCCCCGAGGATACGCAGTATTTT. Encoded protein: CAWAPLPEDTQYF.